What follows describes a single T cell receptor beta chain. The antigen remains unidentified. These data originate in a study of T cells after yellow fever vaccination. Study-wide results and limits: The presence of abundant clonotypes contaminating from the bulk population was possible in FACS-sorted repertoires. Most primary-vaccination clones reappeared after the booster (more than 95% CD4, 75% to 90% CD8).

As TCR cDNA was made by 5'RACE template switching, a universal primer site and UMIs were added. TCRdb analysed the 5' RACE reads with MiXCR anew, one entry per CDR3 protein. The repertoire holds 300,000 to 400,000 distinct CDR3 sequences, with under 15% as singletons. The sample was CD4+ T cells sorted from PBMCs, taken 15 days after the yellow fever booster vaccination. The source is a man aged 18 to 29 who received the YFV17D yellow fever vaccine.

The CDR3 loop reads CASRPGLAHLDTQYF. The DNA for the CDR3 is TGCGCCAGCAGACCGGGACTAGCGCACTTAGATACGCAGTATTTT. The J gene is TRBJ2-3, the V gene TRBV10-2, with 10 positions matching TRBD2. CDR3 length equals 15 residues. Unmatched junction bases numbered 8, after V lost 6 bases and J lost 5 bases. The V gene's germline CDR1 is WSHSY and CDR2 SAAADI.